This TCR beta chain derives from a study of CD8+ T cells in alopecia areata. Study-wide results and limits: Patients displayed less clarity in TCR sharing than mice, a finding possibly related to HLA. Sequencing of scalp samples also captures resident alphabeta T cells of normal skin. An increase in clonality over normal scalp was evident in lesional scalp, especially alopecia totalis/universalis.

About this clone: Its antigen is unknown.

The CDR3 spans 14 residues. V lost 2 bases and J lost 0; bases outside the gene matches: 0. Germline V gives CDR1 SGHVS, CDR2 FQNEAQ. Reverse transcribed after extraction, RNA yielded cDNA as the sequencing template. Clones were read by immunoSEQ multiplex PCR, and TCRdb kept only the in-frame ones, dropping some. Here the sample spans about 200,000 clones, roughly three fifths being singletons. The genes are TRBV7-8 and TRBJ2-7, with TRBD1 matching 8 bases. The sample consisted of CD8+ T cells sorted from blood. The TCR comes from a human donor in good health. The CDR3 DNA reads TGTGCCAGCAGCTTACAGGGGGCCTCCTACGAGCAGTACTTC. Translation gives CASSLQGASYEQYF.